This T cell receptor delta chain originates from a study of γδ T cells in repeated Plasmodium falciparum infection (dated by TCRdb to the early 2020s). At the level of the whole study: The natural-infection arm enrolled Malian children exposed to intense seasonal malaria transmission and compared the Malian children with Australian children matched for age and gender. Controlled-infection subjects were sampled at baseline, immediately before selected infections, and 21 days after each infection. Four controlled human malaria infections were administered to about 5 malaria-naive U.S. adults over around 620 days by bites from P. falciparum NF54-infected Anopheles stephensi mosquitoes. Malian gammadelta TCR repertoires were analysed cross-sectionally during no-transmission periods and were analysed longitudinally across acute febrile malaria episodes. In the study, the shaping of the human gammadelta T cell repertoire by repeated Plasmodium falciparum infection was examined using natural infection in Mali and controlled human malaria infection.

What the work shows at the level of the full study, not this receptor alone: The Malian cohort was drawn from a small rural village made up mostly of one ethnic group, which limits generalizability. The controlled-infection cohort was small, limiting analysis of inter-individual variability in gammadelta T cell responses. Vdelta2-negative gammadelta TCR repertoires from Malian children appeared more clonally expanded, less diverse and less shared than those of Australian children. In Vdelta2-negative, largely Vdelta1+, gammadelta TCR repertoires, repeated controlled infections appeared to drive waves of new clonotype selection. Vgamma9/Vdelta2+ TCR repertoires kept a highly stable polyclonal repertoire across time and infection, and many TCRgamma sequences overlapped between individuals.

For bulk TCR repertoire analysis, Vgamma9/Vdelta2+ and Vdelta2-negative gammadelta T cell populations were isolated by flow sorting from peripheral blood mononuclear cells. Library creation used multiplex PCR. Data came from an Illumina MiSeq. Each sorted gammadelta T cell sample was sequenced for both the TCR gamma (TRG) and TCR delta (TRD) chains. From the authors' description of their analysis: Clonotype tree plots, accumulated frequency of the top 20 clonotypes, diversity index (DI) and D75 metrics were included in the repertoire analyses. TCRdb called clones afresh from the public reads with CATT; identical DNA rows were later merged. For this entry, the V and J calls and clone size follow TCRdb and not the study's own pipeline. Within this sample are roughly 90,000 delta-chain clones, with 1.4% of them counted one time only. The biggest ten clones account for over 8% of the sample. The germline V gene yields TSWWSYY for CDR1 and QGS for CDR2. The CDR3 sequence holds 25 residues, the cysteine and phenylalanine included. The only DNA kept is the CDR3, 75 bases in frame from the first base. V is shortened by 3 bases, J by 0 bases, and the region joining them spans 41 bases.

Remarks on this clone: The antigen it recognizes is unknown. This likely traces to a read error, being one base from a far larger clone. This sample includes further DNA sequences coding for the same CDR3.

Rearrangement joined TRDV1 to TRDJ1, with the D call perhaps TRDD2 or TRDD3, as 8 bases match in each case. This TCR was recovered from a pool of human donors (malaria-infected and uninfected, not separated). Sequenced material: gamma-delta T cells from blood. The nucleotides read TGTGCTCTTGGGGACCCGGCCTTCCTATGTACTGGGGGCCCACCGACCCCTCGTAACACCGATAAACTCATCTTT. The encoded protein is CALGDPAFLCTGGPPTPRNTDKLIF.